The rows below give T cell receptor beta chains drawn from one sample of a study of identical twins' blood T cells. From the 5' RACE reads, TCRdb called clonotypes with MiXCR, one entry per CDR3 protein. The profile shows 350,000 to 450,000 distinct CDR3 sequences, under 30% of them singletons. The sequenced material came from PBMCs. The receptors derive from a woman between 18 and 49 years old in good health. The conserved cysteine and the conserved F or W are not part of the CDR3 here.

J | V | CDR3
TRBJ1-2 | TRBV6-6 | ASSSRQGRYGYT
TRBJ2-3 | TRBV4-2 | ASSQEGPRSTDTQY
TRBJ1-4 | TRBV20-1 | SASLYNEKLF
TRBJ2-2 | TRBV19 | ASSIRADSYTGELF
TRBJ2-7 | TRBV5-1 | ASSLGLVYEQY
TRBJ2-2 | TRBV11-1 | ASSSSGGWTGELF
TRBJ2-2 | TRBV5-1 | ASRPQPSNTGELF
TRBJ2-1 | TRBV29-1 | SVVSQGRDNEQF
TRBJ1-2 | TRBV9 | ASSVSGTYGYT
TRBJ2-1 | TRBV7-9 | ASTSALGSSYNEQF
TRBJ1-1 | TRBV7-9 | ASSLERGRTEAF
TRBJ2-2 | TRBV27 | ASSRTVRSGELF
TRBJ2-3 | TRBV29-1 | SVSGTDTQY
TRBJ2-1 | TRBV2 | ASGPSYNEQF
TRBJ1-1 | TRBV6-2/TRBV6-3 | ASSNPGRGNTEAF
TRBJ2-1 | TRBV19 | ASSITRYGDEQF